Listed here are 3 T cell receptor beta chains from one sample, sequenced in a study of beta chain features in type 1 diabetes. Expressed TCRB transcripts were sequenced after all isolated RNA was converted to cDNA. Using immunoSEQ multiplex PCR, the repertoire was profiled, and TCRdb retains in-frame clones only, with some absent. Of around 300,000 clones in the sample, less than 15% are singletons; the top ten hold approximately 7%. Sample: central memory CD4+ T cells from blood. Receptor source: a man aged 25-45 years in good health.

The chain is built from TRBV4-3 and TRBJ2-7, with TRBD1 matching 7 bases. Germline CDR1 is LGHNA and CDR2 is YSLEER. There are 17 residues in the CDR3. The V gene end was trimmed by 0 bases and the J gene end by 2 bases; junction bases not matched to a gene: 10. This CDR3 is CASSQELGQRTPYEQYF. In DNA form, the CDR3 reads TGCGCCAGCAGCCAAGAGTTGGGACAGAGAACCCCCTACGAGCAGTACTTC.

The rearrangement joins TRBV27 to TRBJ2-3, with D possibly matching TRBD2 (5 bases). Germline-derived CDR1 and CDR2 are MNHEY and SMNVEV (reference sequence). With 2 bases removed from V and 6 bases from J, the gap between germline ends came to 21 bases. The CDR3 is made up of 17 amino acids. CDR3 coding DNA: TGTGCCAGCAGTTTACGAGGGAAGGGCCCGGCGTCGGATACGCAGTATTTT. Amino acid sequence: CASSLRGKGPASDTQYF.

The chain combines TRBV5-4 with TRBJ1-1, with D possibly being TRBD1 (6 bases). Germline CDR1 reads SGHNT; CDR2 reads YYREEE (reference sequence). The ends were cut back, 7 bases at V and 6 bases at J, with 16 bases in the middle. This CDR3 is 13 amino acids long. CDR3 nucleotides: TGTGCCAGCGGGTTGGACAGCGACCCTGAAGCTTTCTTT. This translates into CASGLDSDPEAFF.